The 3 T cell receptor beta chains given below trace back to one sample, sequenced in a study of blood T cells in healthy people across ages. Combining a sample-barcoded 5' primer with a J-beta primer mix, a second PCR ran for roughly 6 to 11 cycles. One entry per CDR3 protein, called by TCRdb with MiXCR from the 5' RACE reads. The table records about 1.7 million distinct CDR3 sequences, approximately 28% of them present only once. Material: blood. These receptors originate from a woman in her 30s in good health.

The genes are TRBV6-6 and TRBJ2-5; D gene uncertain. Germline V gene sequence: CDR1 MNHNY, CDR2 SVGAGI (reference sequence). The V end lost 2 bases, the J end lost 5 bases, and 12 bases lay between the germline ends. The CDR3 sequence is 14 residues long. The CDR3 region has the DNA TGTGCCAGCAGTTACGGTGGCAGTCGTGAGACCCAGTACTTC. It translates to CASSYGGSRETQYF.

Note on this clonotype: A read error may explain this, as a much larger clone is one base away. The V call is TRBV5-1, the J call TRBJ1-1, with D perhaps TRBD1 (6 bases). Germline assignment: CDR1 SGHRS and CDR2 YFSETQ. The CDR3 contains 13 residues. For the CDR3, the DNA is TGCGCCAGCCGGACAGAAATGAACATTGAAGCTTTCTTT. Its protein is CASRTEMNIEAFF.

This clonotype was picked up many times. This chain joins TRBV6-6 and TRBJ1-2, with 9 bases fitting TRBD1. The ends lost 2 bases at V and 6 bases at J; junction bases unmatched: 1. This CDR3 spans 13 amino acids. The germline gives CDR1 MNHNY, CDR2 SVGAGI (reference sequence). In nucleotides, the CDR3 is TGTGCCAGCAGTTACGACAGGGGGAATGGCTACACCTTC. Its translation is CASSYDRGNGYTF.